These T cell receptor beta chains were read from a single sample in a study of shared clonotypes between healthy human individuals. Measured with immunoSEQ multiplex PCR; TCRdb has only the in-frame clones, and not every one. The table records hundreds of thousands of clones, about 97% of them present only once. The sequencing sample was made of naive CD4+ T cells sorted from blood. These receptors were collected from a woman in her 30s in good health. Each CDR3 is given with its conserved first and last residue. Each record gives: CDR3 protein, CDR3 DNA, J gene, V gene, clone size, D gene, CDR3 length. The D gene is left open where the match is weak. Size is stated for part of the rows, as once, few or many counts, or as a class when the clone is expanded.

cdr3_aa: CAISRQGIIEQYF
cdr3_nt: TGTGCCATCAGTAGGCAGGGAATCATCGAGCAGTACTTC
j_call: TRBJ2-7
v_call: TRBV10-3
clone_size: .
d_call: .
cdr3_length: 13

cdr3_aa: CASSIRGSGTEAFF
cdr3_nt: TGTGCCAGTAGTATTCGGGGCTCAGGGACTGAAGCTTTCTTT
j_call: TRBJ1-1
v_call: TRBV19
clone_size: .
d_call: .
cdr3_length: 14

cdr3_aa: CASGLRQGFYEQYF
cdr3_nt: TGTGCCAGCGGCCTCAGACAGGGGTTCTACGAGCAGTACTTC
j_call: TRBJ2-7
v_call: TRBV28
clone_size: .
d_call: TRBD1
cdr3_length: 14

cdr3_aa: CASSVRDRDLYEQYF
cdr3_nt: TGTGCCAGCAGCGTCCGGGACCGGGACTTATACGAGCAGTACTTC
j_call: TRBJ2-7
v_call: TRBV9
clone_size: once
d_call: .
cdr3_length: 15

cdr3_aa: CASRLRTSTDTQYF
cdr3_nt: TGTGCCAGCAGACTTAGGACTAGCACAGATACGCAGTATTTT
j_call: TRBJ2-3
v_call: TRBV28
clone_size: .
d_call: .
cdr3_length: 14

cdr3_aa: CASRQIHFSTDTQYF
cdr3_nt: TGTGCCAGCAGGCAGATACACTTTAGCACAGATACGCAGTATTTT
j_call: TRBJ2-3
v_call: TRBV6-1
clone_size: .
d_call: .
cdr3_length: 15

cdr3_aa: CASSLSRGGNEQFF
cdr3_nt: TGTGCCAGCAGCCTCTCTCGAGGGGGCAATGAGCAGTTCTTC
j_call: TRBJ2-1
v_call: TRBV7-2
clone_size: .
d_call: .
cdr3_length: 14

cdr3_aa: CASSQTPRVVEAFF
cdr3_nt: TGTGCCAGCAGCCAGACCCCCCGGGTGGTTGAAGCTTTCTTT
j_call: TRBJ1-1
v_call: TRBV14
clone_size: .
d_call: .
cdr3_length: 14

cdr3_aa: CASSEMAELFF
cdr3_nt: TGTGCCAGCAGTGAAATGGCAGAACTGTTTTTT
j_call: TRBJ1-4
v_call: TRBV2
clone_size: .
d_call: .
cdr3_length: 11

cdr3_aa: CASTTGPTGAREQYF
cdr3_nt: TGTGCCAGCACTACTGGGCCTACAGGGGCTCGCGAGCAGTACTTC
j_call: TRBJ2-7
v_call: TRBV28
clone_size: .
d_call: TRBD1
cdr3_length: 15

cdr3_aa: CASSLSRTSGRVGEQFF
cdr3_nt: TGTGCCAGCAGTTTATCGCGGACTAGCGGGAGGGTTGGTGAGCAGTTCTTC
j_call: TRBJ2-1
v_call: TRBV27
clone_size: .
d_call: TRBD2
cdr3_length: 17

cdr3_aa: CASSSSGRLVATGELFF
cdr3_nt: TGTGCCAGCAGCTCTAGCGGGAGGTTGGTGGCCACCGGGGAGCTGTTTTTT
j_call: TRBJ2-2
v_call: TRBV7-6
clone_size: .
d_call: TRBD2
cdr3_length: 17

cdr3_aa: CSITTGLTGNTIYF
cdr3_nt: TGCAGCATTACTACAGGACTTACAGGAAACACCATATATTTT
j_call: TRBJ1-3
v_call: TRBV29-1
clone_size: few
d_call: .
cdr3_length: 14

cdr3_aa: CASSPPHSDNEQFF
cdr3_nt: TGTGCCAGCTCACCACCTCACAGCGACAATGAGCAGTTCTTC
j_call: TRBJ2-1
v_call: TRBV18
clone_size: .
d_call: .
cdr3_length: 14

cdr3_aa: CASSQGGQGETQYF
cdr3_nt: TGCGCCAGCTCCCAGGGGGGGCAAGGGGAGACCCAGTACTTC
j_call: TRBJ2-5
v_call: TRBV5-1
clone_size: once
d_call: .
cdr3_length: 14

cdr3_aa: CATRGDGNTIYF
cdr3_nt: TGTGCCACAAGGGGGGATGGAAACACCATATATTTT
j_call: TRBJ1-3
v_call: TRBV10-3
clone_size: .
d_call: .
cdr3_length: 12

cdr3_aa: CASSFLVGQGTYNEQFF
cdr3_nt: TGTGCCAGCAGCTTTTTGGTCGGGCAGGGAACCTACAATGAGCAGTTCTTC
j_call: TRBJ2-1
v_call: TRBV7-8
clone_size: .
d_call: .
cdr3_length: 17

cdr3_aa: CASSLRTPTVEQYF
cdr3_nt: TGTGCCAGCAGTTTAAGGACACCGACCGTCGAGCAGTACTTC
j_call: TRBJ2-7
v_call: TRBV28
clone_size: .
d_call: .
cdr3_length: 14

cdr3_aa: CASSLGGGLGTGELFF
cdr3_nt: TGTGCCAGTAGTTTAGGCGGGGGGCTCGGCACCGGGGAGCTGTTTTTT
j_call: TRBJ2-2
v_call: TRBV19
clone_size: .
d_call: TRBD2
cdr3_length: 16

cdr3_aa: CASSAYRDNEQFF
cdr3_nt: TGTGCCAGTAGTGCATACAGGGACAATGAGCAGTTCTTC
j_call: TRBJ2-1
v_call: TRBV19
clone_size: .
d_call: .
cdr3_length: 13

cdr3_aa: CASSLVGPETQYF
cdr3_nt: TGCGCCAGCAGCTTGGTCGGGCCAGAGACCCAGTACTTC
j_call: TRBJ2-5
v_call: TRBV5-1
clone_size: .
d_call: .
cdr3_length: 13

cdr3_aa: CASSLVTETYNEQFF
cdr3_nt: TGTGCCAGCAGCTTAGTAACAGAAACCTACAATGAGCAGTTCTTC
j_call: TRBJ2-1
v_call: TRBV11-2
clone_size: .
d_call: .
cdr3_length: 15

cdr3_aa: CASASGTSNTEAFF
cdr3_nt: TGCGCCAGCGCCAGTGGGACATCGAACACTGAAGCTTTCTTT
j_call: TRBJ1-1
v_call: TRBV5-1
clone_size: .
d_call: .
cdr3_length: 14

cdr3_aa: CASSDAGSGRKNEKLFF
cdr3_nt: TGTGCCAGCAGCGATGCTGGGTCGGGACGGAAAAATGAAAAACTGTTTTTT
j_call: TRBJ1-4
v_call: TRBV5-6
clone_size: .
d_call: .
cdr3_length: 17

cdr3_aa: CASSLGAGGRAFSYEQYF
cdr3_nt: TGTGCCAGCAGCCTAGGGGCCGGCGGGAGGGCCTTCTCCTACGAGCAGTACTTC
j_call: TRBJ2-7
v_call: TRBV5-4
clone_size: .
d_call: TRBD2
cdr3_length: 18

cdr3_aa: CASSENRNQPQHF
cdr3_nt: TGCGCCAGCAGTGAGAACAGGAATCAGCCCCAGCATTTT
j_call: TRBJ1-5
v_call: TRBV10-2
clone_size: .
d_call: .
cdr3_length: 13

cdr3_aa: CASSAQGVGQPQHF
cdr3_nt: TGTGCCAGCAGCGCACAGGGGGTGGGGCAGCCCCAGCATTTT
j_call: TRBJ1-5
v_call: TRBV2
clone_size: .
d_call: TRBD1
cdr3_length: 14

cdr3_aa: CASSHPGVSYEQYF
cdr3_nt: TGCGCCAGCAGCCACCCAGGGGTCTCCTACGAGCAGTACTTC
j_call: TRBJ2-7
v_call: TRBV4-1
clone_size: .
d_call: .
cdr3_length: 14

cdr3_aa: CASRRGQGDGYTF
cdr3_nt: TGCGCCAGCAGACGAGGACAGGGTGATGGCTACACCTTC
j_call: TRBJ1-2
v_call: TRBV5-1
clone_size: .
d_call: TRBD1
cdr3_length: 13

cdr3_aa: CASSLGGLSSYEQYF
cdr3_nt: TGTGCCAGCAGCTTAGGAGGTTTAAGCTCCTACGAGCAGTACTTC
j_call: TRBJ2-7
v_call: TRBV5-4
clone_size: once
d_call: .
cdr3_length: 15

cdr3_aa: CASSSGSLADQETQYF
cdr3_nt: TGTGCCAGCAGTTCGGGATCCCTAGCGGACCAAGAGACCCAGTACTTC
j_call: TRBJ2-5
v_call: TRBV28
clone_size: .
d_call: TRBD2
cdr3_length: 16

cdr3_aa: CASRGAAVNQPQHF
cdr3_nt: TGTGCCAGCAGAGGGGCCGCAGTTAATCAGCCCCAGCATTTT
j_call: TRBJ1-5
v_call: TRBV28
clone_size: .
d_call: .
cdr3_length: 14

cdr3_aa: CASKGQTSNYGYTF
cdr3_nt: TGTGCCAGTAAGGGACAGACTTCTAACTATGGCTACACCTTC
j_call: TRBJ1-2
v_call: TRBV19
clone_size: .
d_call: TRBD1
cdr3_length: 14

cdr3_aa: CAISESVDYGYTF
cdr3_nt: TGTGCCATCAGTGAGTCTGTGGACTATGGCTACACCTTC
j_call: TRBJ1-2
v_call: TRBV10-3
clone_size: .
d_call: .
cdr3_length: 13

cdr3_aa: CASSSGVLGFFRYTF
cdr3_nt: TGTGCCAGCAGCTCCGGGGTCCTAGGTTTTTTCCGCTACACCTTC
j_call: TRBJ1-2
v_call: TRBV11-2
clone_size: once
d_call: .
cdr3_length: 15